Following are 27 T cell receptor beta chains from one sample sequenced in a study of glioma-infiltrating T cells after dendritic cell vaccination. TCRdb keeps only in-frame clones here, not all; method: immunoSEQ multiplex PCR. The table includes approximately 100,000 clones, about four fifths detected once. The starting material was blood, obtained before dendritic cell vaccination. The receptor set was obtained from a human donor with glioblastoma.

The V call is TRBV4-2, the J call TRBJ1-5, with TRBD1 matching over 7 bases. V trimming: 2 bases; J trimming: 7 bases; junction bases outside the gene matches: 17. There are 18 residues in the CDR3. Germline V gives CDR1 LGHNA, CDR2 YNFKEQ. CDR3 bases: TGTGCCAGCAGCCAACTTTCCAGCGACGCGTCAGGGGGACAGCCCCAGCATTTT. It codes for CASSQLSSDASGGQPQHF.

The rearrangement links TRBV6-1 to TRBJ2-5, with 7 bases lining up with TRBD1. The V gene end was trimmed by 10 bases and the J gene end by 2 bases; junction bases not matched to a gene: 7. This CDR3 has 13 amino acids. The germline gives CDR1 MNHNS, CDR2 SASEGT. The chain's CDR3 is CAIARGQQETQYF. The CDR3 DNA follows: TGTGCCATCGCTCGGGGACAGCAAGAGACCCAGTACTTC.

The chain uses TRBV10-3 and TRBJ2-1; 7 positions match TRBD1. Germline V lookup: CDR1 ENHRY, CDR2 SYGVKD. The CDR3 contains 17 residues. V dropped 11 bases and J dropped 7; count of bases not matched to a gene: 23. The CDR3 region is CASSRVGGDEIGNEQFF. CDR3 DNA: TGTGCCTCAAGTAGGGTAGGGGGCGACGAGATAGGAAATGAGCAGTTCTTC.

This chain links TRBV18 with TRBJ1-2, with 12 positions matching TRBD1. V lost 3 bases to trimming and J lost 2 bases; unmatched junction nucleotides: 4. Germline V lookup: CDR1 KGHSH, CDR2 LQKENI. The CDR3 totals 16 residues. The CDR3: CASSPIGTGGNYGYTF. CDR3 sequence (DNA): TGTGCCAGCTCACCTATCGGGACAGGGGGCAACTATGGCTACACCTTC.

This clone has only one observation. This chain connects TRBV25-1 to TRBJ1-2; D is unclear. The CDR3 has 12 amino acids. The V end was cut by 7 bases, the J end by 4 bases, with 10 bases between. Germline V lookup: CDR1 MGHDK, CDR2 SYGVNS. CDR3 coding DNA: TGTGCCAGCATGTCACAGCCCTATGGCTACACCTTC. Translated: CASMSQPYGYTF.

This rearrangement joins TRBV28 to TRBJ1-2, with D possibly being TRBD1 (6 bases). Germline CDR1 is MDHEN and CDR2 is SYDVKM. This CDR3 spans 15 amino acids. V was clipped by 4 bases and J by 0 bases, with 12 bases between them. The CDR3 DNA is TGTGCCAGCAGTTATCGACAGGTAGCTAACTATGGCTACACCTTC. This encodes CASSYRQVANYGYTF.

In this sample, this clone turned up once. This chain links TRBV5-1 with TRBJ1-2; 7 bases align to TRBD1. Trimming at V came to 0 bases and at J to 3 bases, leaving 2 bases not matched to a gene. In germline, CDR1 is SGHRS, CDR2 YFSETQ. The length of the CDR3 is 14 residues. CDR3 nucleotides: TGCGCCAGCAGCTTGGCAGGACAGGACTATGGCTACACCTTC. It encodes CASSLAGQDYGYTF.

The chain combines TRBV11-2 with TRBJ2-4, with 7 nucleotides matching TRBD1. J lost 5 bases, V lost 1 base, and 5 bases had no gene match. The CDR3 loop spans 15 amino acids. CDR1 and CDR2 (germline): SGHAT, FQNNGV. CDR3 sequence reads: CASSLVRTGQNIQYF. The CDR3 nucleotides read TGTGCCAGCAGCTTAGTCCGGACAGGCCAAAACATTCAGTACTTC.

The rearrangement joins TRBV6-6 to TRBJ2-1; 10 nucleotides match TRBD2. Losses at the gene ends were 2 bases for V and 6 bases for J; bases not matched to a gene: 4. This CDR3 is built from 15 residues. The V gene's germline CDR1 is MNHNY and CDR2 SVGAGI (reference sequence). The chain's CDR3 is CASSYQLAGRNEQFF. The CDR3 nucleotides read TGTGCCAGCAGTTACCAACTAGCGGGGCGCAATGAGCAGTTCTTC.

The CDR3, as DNA: TGTGCCAGCACTCTGAACGGGTTCCTCACCGAGCAGTACTTC. Translated: CASTLNGFLTEQYF. The rearrangement joins TRBV2 to TRBJ2-7; the D is unclear. V gave up 7 bases and J gave up 6 bases, with 19 bases separating them. Germline lookup yields CDR1 SNHLY and CDR2 FYNNEI. This CDR3 is 14 amino acids long.

The genes are TRBV11-3 and TRBJ1-2; D is ambiguous. V shed 1 base and J shed 4 bases, with 4 bases lying between them. This CDR3 has 12 residues. Germline values: CDR1 SGHNT, CDR2 YENEEA. The CDR3 region has the DNA TGTGCCAGCAGCTTAGTGGCCTATGGCTACACCTTC. Protein sequence: CASSLVAYGYTF.

CDR3 amino acids: CASSPDSPMNTEAFF. The CDR3 DNA sequence: TGTGCCAGCAGCCCTGACAGTCCCATGAACACTGAAGCTTTCTTT. The V gene is TRBV7-9, the J gene TRBJ1-1; D is perhaps TRBD1 (5 bases). Germline CDR1 reads SEHNR; CDR2 reads FQNEAQ (reference sequence). Deletions cut 5 bases from V and 0 bases from J, with 13 bases between. CDR3 length equals 15 residues.

The chain has TRBV5-1 and TRBJ1-6, with a weak D call TRBD1 (5 bases). The CDR3 length is 15 residues. Germline-derived CDR1 and CDR2 are SGHRS and YFSETQ. Trimming removed 4 bases from V and 4 bases from J, with 12 bases in between. The CDR3 is CASSTQTAYNSPLHF. The CDR3 nucleotides are TGCGCCAGCAGCACCCAGACAGCGTATAATTCACCCCTCCACTTT.

The chain has TRBV2 and TRBJ2-7, with 11 bases identical to TRBD2. V gave up 6 bases and J gave up 9 bases; unmatched junction bases: 7. The CDR3 runs 13 residues. Germline V gene data show CDR1 as SNHLY and CDR2 as FYNNEI. The CDR3 loop is CASSLAGGRAQYF. CDR3 DNA sequence: TGTGCCAGCAGCCTAGCGGGGGGTAGGGCGCAGTACTTC.

The chain carries TRBV5-1 and TRBJ2-3, with TRBD2 identical over 8 bases. V trimming: 4 bases; J trimming: 3 bases; junction bases outside the gene matches: 4. Germline V lookup: CDR1 SGHRS, CDR2 YFSETQ. The CDR3 has 14 amino acids. CDR3 nucleotide sequence: TGCGCCAGCAGCCCAAGCGGGGGTACAGATACGCAGTATTTT. Protein: CASSPSGGTDTQYF.

The chain has TRBV11-2 and TRBJ1-1; TRBD1 is a possible D gene (5 bases). V shed 5 bases and J shed 1 base, with 8 bases lying between them. This CDR3 comprises 13 residues. Germline lookup yields CDR1 SGHAT and CDR2 FQNNGV. The chain's CDR3 is CASSGDRNTEAFF. DNA for the CDR3: TGTGCCAGCAGCGGTGACAGGAACACTGAAGCTTTCTTT.

V is TRBV5-6 and J is TRBJ2-1; maybe TRBD2 (7 bases). CDR3 size: 15 residues. Trimming took 0 bases from V and 4 from J, leaving 11 bases between them. Per germline, CDR1 SGHDT and CDR2 YYEEEE. The CDR3 bases are TGTGCCAGCAGCTTGGTGGGGGGGGCGTACAATGAGCAGTTCTTC. It is translated as CASSLVGGAYNEQFF.

The gene calls are TRBV19 and TRBJ1-1; 8 nucleotides line up with TRBD1. Per the germline V gene, CDR1 is LNHDA and CDR2 is SQIVND (reference sequence). The CDR3 totals 15 residues. With 6 bases clipped from V and 0 bases from J, the junction kept 6 bases outside the gene matches. The CDR3 nucleotides read TGTGCCAGTAGCCCCCGGACAGGGATGAACACTGAAGCTTTCTTT. Amino acid sequence: CASSPRTGMNTEAFF.

CDR3 nucleotide sequence: TGCGCCAGCAGCCAAGTGGTGACCCAGGGAACCTACGAGCAGTACTTC. It is translated as CASSQVVTQGTYEQYF. The chain combines TRBV4-1 with TRBJ2-7, with D tentatively TRBD1 (5 bases). Per germline, CDR1 MGHRA and CDR2 YSYEKL. This CDR3 region has 16 residues. Deletions cut 1 base from V and 2 bases from J, with 15 bases between.

V is TRBV10-3 and J is TRBJ1-5; TRBD1 agrees at 7 bases. V gave up 3 bases and J gave up 6 bases; unmatched junction bases: 20. Per germline, CDR1 ENHRY and CDR2 SYGVKD. The CDR3 has 19 residues. DNA of the CDR3: TGTGCCATCAGTGATCCCACAGGGTGGAGGGGGCCGCGTGGTCAGCCCCAGCATTTT. Translated, it gives CAISDPTGWRGPRGQPQHF.

The rearrangement links TRBV19 to TRBJ1-2; 7 nucleotides line up with TRBD1. The V segment lost 5 bases and the J segment 4 bases; nucleotides outside the gene matches: 10. Germline V gene lookup returns CDR1 LNHDA and CDR2 SQIVND (reference sequence). The CDR3 is 15 amino acids. CDR3 sequence (DNA): TGTGCCAGTAGTGTTTCACAGGGGCTTATCTATGGCTACACCTTC. Its protein is CASSVSQGLIYGYTF.

J is TRBJ2-1 and V is TRBV19; 11 bases agree with TRBD2. CDR3 length equals 14 residues. Per germline, CDR1 LNHDA and CDR2 SQIVND (reference sequence). The junction had 2 bases not matched to a gene; V was cut back by 7 bases and J by 3 bases. CDR3 sequence: CASTLAGGYNEQFF. DNA for the CDR3: TGTGCCAGTACCCTAGCGGGGGGCTACAATGAGCAGTTCTTC.

This clone appeared a single time. The V gene is TRBV6-5, the J gene TRBJ2-7; tentatively, D is TRBD2 (5 bases). Germline V gives CDR1 MNHEY, CDR2 SVGAGI. CDR3 length: 13 amino acids. The V gene lost 2 bases and the J gene lost 6 bases, with 11 bases spanning the gap. The CDR3 protein is CASSYPRGGEQYF. CDR3 DNA: TGTGCCAGCAGTTACCCACGAGGAGGCGAGCAGTACTTC.

V and J are TRBV2 and TRBJ2-3; TRBD2 might be the D (6 bases). Trimming removed 4 bases from V and 6 bases from J, with 11 bases in between. The germline V gene encodes CDR1 SNHLY and CDR2 FYNNEI. The CDR3 sequence is 13 residues long. Written as DNA, the CDR3 is TGTGCCAGCAGTGTCTTGGAGGGGGATACGCAGTATTTT. Residues: CASSVLEGDTQYF.

This chain uses TRBV19 with TRBJ2-1; TRBD2 aligns across 8 bases. The J segment lost 5 bases and the V segment lost 3 bases, leaving 3 bases of the junction unmatched. This CDR3 is built from 14 residues. CDR1 LNHDA and CDR2 SQIVND come from the germline V gene (reference sequence). DNA for the CDR3: TGTGCCAGTAGTATTTCTAGCGGGCACAATGAGCAGTTCTTC. As protein: CASSISSGHNEQFF.

The gene calls are TRBV4-3 and TRBJ2-5; 10 bases map to TRBD1. J gave up 4 bases and V 0 bases, and 11 bases lay outside the gene matches. Germline V lookup: CDR1 LGHNA, CDR2 YSLEER. The CDR3 has 18 amino acids. The CDR3 protein is CASSQDRGGDRGRETQYF. CDR3 in DNA: TGCGCCAGCAGCCAAGATCGAGGGGGGGACAGGGGCCGAGAGACCCAGTACTTC.

The J gene is TRBJ2-7, the V gene TRBV2; the D is unclear. The length of the CDR3 is 16 residues. Germline CDR1 reads SNHLY; CDR2 reads FYNNEI. Trimming took off 7 bases at V and 2 bases at J, with 21 bases between the two ends. CDR3 in amino acids: CASTPSGRDTTYEQYF. CDR3 nucleotides: TGTGCCAGCACCCCCTCCGGTCGCGACACGACCTACGAGCAGTACTTC. The variable domain in full, completed from reference TRBV2 and TRBJ2-7, reads EPEVTQTPSHQVTQMGQEVILRCVPISNHLYFYWYRQILGQKVEFLVSFYNNEISEKSEIFDDQFSVERPDGSNFTLKIRSTKLEDSAMYFCASTPSGRDTTYEQYFGPGTRLTVT.